The TCR beta chain described here comes from a study of OX40 agonist ivuxolimab in advanced cancers. Findings and caveats of the study: Among T cells, CD8+ cells averaged more expanded clones than CD4+ cells.

This clone is a singleton in its sample. Its specificity is not known. The repertoire was sequenced with immunoSEQ multiplex PCR; TCRdb's copy has only in-frame clones and lacks some. The data contain some 64,000 clones, about 85% of them singletons. CDR3 length equals 13 residues. CDR1 and CDR2 (germline): SGHAT, FQNNGV. Deletions cut 5 bases from V and 2 bases from J, with 9 bases between. This chain joins TRBV11-2 and TRBJ1-2, with D uncertain. This clonotype was obtained from an adult with an advanced solid tumor such as melanoma, head and neck, liver or kidney cancer. The input for sequencing was CD4+ or CD8+ T cells sorted from blood, taken in a trial of the OX40 agonist ivuxolimab. CDR3 DNA: TGTGCCAGCAGCACCACCATCAACTATGGCTACACCTTC. It yields the protein CASSTTINYGYTF.